This TCR beta chain was sequenced during a study of blood T cell repertoires in COVID-19. Here immunoSEQ multiplex PCR was the method, and the copy in TCRdb shows in-frame clones only, minus some. The sample includes 150,000 or so clones, 65% to 90% of them seen just once. Material for sequencing was peripheral blood. The TCR sequence derives from a man aged 60 to 69 with acute or convalescent COVID-19.

CDR3 DNA sequence: TGTGCCAGCAGCTCCGGGAATTATGGCTACACCTTC. This sequence encodes CASSSGNYGYTF. The chain uses TRBV5-6 and TRBJ1-2; no firm D call. From germline, CDR1 is SGHDT and CDR2 YYEEEE. Trimming stripped 3 bases from V and 5 bases from J, with 8 bases between. The CDR3 runs 12 residues.